This TCR beta chain was profiled in a study of blood T cells in healthy people across ages. The study, taken as a whole, reports: Diversity was estimated from one million T cells, and these estimates were considered underestimates.

Researchers collected about 9.1 milliliters of peripheral blood from every single donor. Of note for this clonotype: Its antigen is undetermined.

A second roughly 7 to 12 cycle PCR used barcoded and J-beta primers. Every cDNA molecule bore a tag from a template-switch adaptor containing 12 random nucleotides. TCRdb fed the 5' RACE reads into MiXCR, producing one record per CDR3 protein. The sample has about 830,000 distinct CDR3 sequences, around two thirds seen once. The CDR3 has 15 amino acids. Germline V gives CDR1 SGHRS, CDR2 YFSETQ. Trimming took 0 bases from V and 9 from J, leaving 16 bases between them. This sequence was found in a man younger than 45 in good health. Material: blood. V usage is TRBV5-1 and J usage is TRBJ2-1, with D perhaps being TRBD1 or TRBD2 (5 bases each). DNA of the CDR3: TGCGCCAGCAGCTTGGAGGGACCAGCGCCCGGTGAGCAGTTCTTC. Encoded protein: CASSLEGPAPGEQFF.